This T cell receptor (beta chain) was recovered during a study of CD8 T cells in Susac syndrome (dated by TCRdb to between 2017 and 2020). For the study in its entirety: The study used repertoire sequencing to test whether antigen drove CD8+ T cell activation and differentiation in Susac syndrome. Summary of the overall study and its limitations: The TCR sequencing and HLA analysis was acknowledged to have included a relatively small number of individuals.

High-throughput TCR beta sequencing profiled peripheral blood CD8+ and CD4+ T cells from healthy donors, Susac syndrome patients and multiple sclerosis patients. Treatment-naive patients with stable or active relapsing-remitting disease fulfilling revised McDonald criteria were used as multiple sclerosis controls. Bulk CD8+ and CD4+ T cells were purified magnetically by negative isolation, whereas CD8+ TEMRA cells were enriched by FACS. Blood was drawn into EDTA tubes, processed within 24 hours, and PBMCs were isolated by density gradient centrifugation. PBMCs intended for TCR sequencing were frozen in liquid nitrogen and were later thawed in a 37 degrees C water bath. A purity of at least 90% was achieved for sorted or isolated CD4+, CD8+ and CD8+ TEMRA cells. A word on this clonotype: Its binding antigen is unknown. Per-base qualities were not stored, and no clone one base away is much larger.

From its cysteine to its phenylalanine, the CDR3 spans 15 amino acids. The sequence is cut down to CDR3 DNA, 45 bases in frame from base 1. V is cut by 0 bases and J by 0 bases, and the space between the germline ends is 10 bases. The germline V gene sets CDR1 to SGDLS and CDR2 to YYNGEE. RNA was extracted with the RNeasy kit and about 0.5 to 1 ug was reverse transcribed using random hexamers. The immunoSEQ multiplex PCR assay, covering 54 Vbeta and 13 Jbeta segments, was used to amplify TCR beta CDR3 regions. PCR amplification bias was corrected using a synthetic template baseline for primer optimization and computational correction. Regarding the original processing steps: Reads were annotated to V, D and J genes per IMGT and analyzed with immunoSEQ Analyzer, keeping only productive sequences. Clonality was calculated as one minus the Shannon entropy normalized by log2 of the number of productive unique sequences. Public and private clones were assessed among the 100 most prevalent clones of each patient and control. Susac-specific clones were defined as absent from healthy and MS cohorts, over a thousand published viral clones and other ImmuneACCESS disease sequences. The public reads were quality trimmed at Q25 with fastp and then assembled into clones with MiXCR by TCRdb, keeping productive beta chains. Identical CDR3 protein sequences are pooled into one entry, listed with their most common genes and DNA. TCRdb, not the authors, supplied the V and J calls. This sample gives over 200,000 distinct CDR3 sequences in total; approximately 95% of them show up just once. The ten most abundant clones make up approximately 0.075% of the sample.

This sequence originates from a human donor with multiple sclerosis. The chain links TRBV9 with TRBJ2-7, with the D gene not confidently named. Sequenced: CD4+ T cells from PBMCs. The nucleotides are TGTGCCAGCAGCGTAGATCCAGGTTCCTCCTACGAGCAGTACTTC. Its translation reads: CASSVDPGSSYEQYF.